This T cell receptor (beta chain) came from a study of PD-1 blockade in classical Hodgkin lymphoma. This table comes from immunoSEQ multiplex PCR, and its TCRdb copy is limited to in-frame clones, with some not included. This sample has fewer than 25,000 clones, with approximately 90% found just once. Time point reported: cycle 4 day 1 (C4D1), after 6 weeks of nivolumab. Every patient was affected by relapse after autologous stem cell transplantation, while exposure to brentuximab vedotin was not uniform. The CDR3 contains 16 residues. With V trimmed by 6 bases and J by 5 bases, 15 bases remained unmatched. Germline V gives CDR1 SQVTM, CDR2 ANQGSEA.

The clonotype was recovered from a human donor with classical Hodgkin lymphoma. This chain uses TRBV29-1 with TRBJ2-5, with 10 nucleotides matching TRBD2. The source was peripheral blood mononuclear cells (PBMCs), collected before the fourth cycle of nivolumab. CDR3 loop: CSVRGGLAGAWETQYF. CDR3 sequence (DNA): TGCAGCGTCCGAGGGGGGCTAGCGGGAGCTTGGGAGACCCAGTACTTC.